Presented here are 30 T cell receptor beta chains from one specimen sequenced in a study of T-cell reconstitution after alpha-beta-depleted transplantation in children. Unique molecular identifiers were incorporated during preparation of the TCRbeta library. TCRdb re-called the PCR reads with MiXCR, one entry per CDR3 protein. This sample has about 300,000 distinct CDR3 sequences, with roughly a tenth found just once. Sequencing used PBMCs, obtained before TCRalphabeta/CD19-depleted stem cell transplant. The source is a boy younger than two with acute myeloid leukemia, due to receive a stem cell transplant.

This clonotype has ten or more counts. CDR3 loop: CASSQDGTGYTGELFF. The CDR3 nucleotides are TGCGCCAGCAGCCAAGACGGGACAGGTTACACCGGGGAGCTGTTTTTT. The chain carries TRBV4-3 and TRBJ2-2; 8 bases line up with TRBD1. With V trimmed by 0 bases and J by 3 bases, 3 bases remained unmatched. The CDR3 loop spans 16 amino acids. From germline, CDR1 is LGHNA and CDR2 YSLEER.

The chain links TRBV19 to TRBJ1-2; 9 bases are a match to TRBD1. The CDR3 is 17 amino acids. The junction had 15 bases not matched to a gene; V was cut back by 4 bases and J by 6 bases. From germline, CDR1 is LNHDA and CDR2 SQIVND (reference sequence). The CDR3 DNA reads TGTGCCAGTAGTACCCCCTTAAACAGGGGGCTACGGGATGGCTACACCTTC. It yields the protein CASSTPLNRGLRDGYTF.

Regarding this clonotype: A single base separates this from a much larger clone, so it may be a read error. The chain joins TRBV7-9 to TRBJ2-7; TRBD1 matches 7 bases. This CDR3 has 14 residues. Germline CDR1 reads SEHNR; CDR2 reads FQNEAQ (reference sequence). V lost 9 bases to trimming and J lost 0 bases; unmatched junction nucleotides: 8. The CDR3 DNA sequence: TGTGCCAGGAGCCCTGGGGACAGCTCCTACGAGCAGTACTTC. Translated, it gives CARSPGDSSYEQYF.

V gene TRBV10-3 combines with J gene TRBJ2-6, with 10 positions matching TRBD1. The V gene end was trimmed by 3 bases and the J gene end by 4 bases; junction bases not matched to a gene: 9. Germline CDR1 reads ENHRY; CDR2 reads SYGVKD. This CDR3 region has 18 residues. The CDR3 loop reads CAISERGQGLGGANVLTF. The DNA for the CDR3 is TGTGCCATCAGTGAAAGGGGACAGGGGCTGGGAGGGGCCAACGTCCTGACTTTC.

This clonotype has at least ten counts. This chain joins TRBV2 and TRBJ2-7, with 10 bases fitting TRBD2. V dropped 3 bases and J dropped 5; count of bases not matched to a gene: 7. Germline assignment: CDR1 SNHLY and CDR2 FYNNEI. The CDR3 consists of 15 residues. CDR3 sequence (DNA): TGTGCCAGCAGTGAGTCTAGCGGGAGAGGCAACGAGCAGTACTTC. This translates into CASSESSGRGNEQYF.

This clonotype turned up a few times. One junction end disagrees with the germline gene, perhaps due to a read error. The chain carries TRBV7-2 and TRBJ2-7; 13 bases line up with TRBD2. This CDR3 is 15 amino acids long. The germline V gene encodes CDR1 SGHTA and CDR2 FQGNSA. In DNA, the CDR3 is TGTGCCAGCAGCTTAATTGGACTAGCGGGAGAGGGTTTGGACTTC. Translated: CASSLIGLAGEGLDF.

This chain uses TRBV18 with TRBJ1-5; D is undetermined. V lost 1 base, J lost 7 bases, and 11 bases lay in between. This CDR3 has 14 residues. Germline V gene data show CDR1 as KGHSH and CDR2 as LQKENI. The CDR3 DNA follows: TGTGCCAGCTCACCACGGGCAGTAGGGCAGCCCCAGCATTTT. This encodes CASSPRAVGQPQHF.

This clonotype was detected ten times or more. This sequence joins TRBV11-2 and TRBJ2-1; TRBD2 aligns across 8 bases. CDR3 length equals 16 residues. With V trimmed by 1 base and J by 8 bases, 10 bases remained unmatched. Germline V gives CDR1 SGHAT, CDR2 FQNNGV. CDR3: CASSLGVGRGSDEQFF. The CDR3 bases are TGTGCCAGCAGCTTAGGGGTCGGGAGGGGATCGGATGAGCAGTTCTTC.

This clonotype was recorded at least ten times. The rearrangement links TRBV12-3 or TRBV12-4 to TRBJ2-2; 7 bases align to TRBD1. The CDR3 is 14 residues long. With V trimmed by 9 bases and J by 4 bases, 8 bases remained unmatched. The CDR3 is CASGLGGSTGELFF. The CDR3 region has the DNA TGTGCCAGTGGTTTAGGGGGCTCCACCGGGGAGCTGTTTTTT.

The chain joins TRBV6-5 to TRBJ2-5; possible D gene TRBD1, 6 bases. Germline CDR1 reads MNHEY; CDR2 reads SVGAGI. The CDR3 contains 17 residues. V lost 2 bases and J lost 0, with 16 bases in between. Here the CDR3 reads CASSYNKQGEYQETQYF. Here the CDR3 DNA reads TGTGCCAGCAGTTACAACAAACAGGGAGAGTACCAAGAGACCCAGTACTTC.

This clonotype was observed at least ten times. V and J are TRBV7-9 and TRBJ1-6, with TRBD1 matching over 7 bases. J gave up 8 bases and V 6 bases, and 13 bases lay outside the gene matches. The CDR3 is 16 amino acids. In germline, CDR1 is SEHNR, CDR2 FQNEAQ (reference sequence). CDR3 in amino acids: CASRPLLQGKHSPLHF. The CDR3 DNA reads TGTGCCAGCAGACCACTCTTACAGGGGAAGCATTCACCCCTCCACTTT.

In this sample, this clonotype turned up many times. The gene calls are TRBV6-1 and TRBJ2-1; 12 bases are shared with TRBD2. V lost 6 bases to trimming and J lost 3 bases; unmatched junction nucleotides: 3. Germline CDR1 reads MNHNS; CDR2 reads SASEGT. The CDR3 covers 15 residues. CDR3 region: CASRLAGGIYNEQFF. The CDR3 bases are TGTGCCAGCAGACTAGCGGGAGGTATCTACAATGAGCAGTTCTTC.

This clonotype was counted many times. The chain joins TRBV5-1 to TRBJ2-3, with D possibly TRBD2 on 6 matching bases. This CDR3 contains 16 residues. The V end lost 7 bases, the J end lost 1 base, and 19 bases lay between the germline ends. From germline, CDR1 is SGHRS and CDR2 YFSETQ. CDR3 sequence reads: CASGPSLADGTDTQYF. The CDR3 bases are TGCGCCAGCGGCCCCTCCTTAGCGGACGGCACAGATACGCAGTATTTT. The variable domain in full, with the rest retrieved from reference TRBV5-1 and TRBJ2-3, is KAGVTQTPRYLIKTRGQQVTLSCSPISGHRSVSWYQQTPGQGLQFLFEYFSETQRNKGNFPGRFSGRQFSNSRSEMNVSTLELGDSALYLCASGPSLADGTDTQYFGPGTRLTVL.

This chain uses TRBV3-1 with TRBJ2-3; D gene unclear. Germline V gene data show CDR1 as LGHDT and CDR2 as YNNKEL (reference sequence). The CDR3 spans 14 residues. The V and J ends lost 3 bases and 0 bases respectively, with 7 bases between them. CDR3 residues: CASSHFQSTDTQYF. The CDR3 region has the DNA TGTGCCAGCAGCCATTTCCAGAGCACAGATACGCAGTATTTT.

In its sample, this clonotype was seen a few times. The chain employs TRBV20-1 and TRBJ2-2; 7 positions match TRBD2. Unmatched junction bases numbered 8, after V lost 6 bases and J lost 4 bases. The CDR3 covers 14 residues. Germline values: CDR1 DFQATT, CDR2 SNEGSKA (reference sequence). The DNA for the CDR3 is TGCAGTGCCGGGGCTAGCGGAGCCACCGGGGAGCTGTTTTTT. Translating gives CSAGASGATGELFF.

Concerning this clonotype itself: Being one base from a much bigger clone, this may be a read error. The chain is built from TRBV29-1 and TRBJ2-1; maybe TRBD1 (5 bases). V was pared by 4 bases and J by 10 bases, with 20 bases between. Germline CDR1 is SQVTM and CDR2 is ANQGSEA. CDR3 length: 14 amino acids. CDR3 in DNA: TGCAGCGTTGGGGGCCCCAACTCAAAGTGGGAGCAGTTCTTC. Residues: CSVGGPNSKWEQFF.

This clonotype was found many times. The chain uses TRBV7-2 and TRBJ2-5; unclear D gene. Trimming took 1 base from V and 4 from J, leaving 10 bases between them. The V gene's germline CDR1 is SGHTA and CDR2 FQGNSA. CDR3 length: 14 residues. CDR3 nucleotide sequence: TGTGCCAGCAGCTTAGAGAACAGAGGAGAGACCCAGTACTTC. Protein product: CASSLENRGETQYF. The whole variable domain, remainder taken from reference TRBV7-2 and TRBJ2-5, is GAGVSQSPSNKVTEKGKDVELRCDPISGHTALYWYRQSLGQGLEFLIYFQGNSAPDKSGLPSDRFSAERTGGSVSTLTIQRTQQEDSAVYLCASSLENRGETQYFGPGTRLLVL.

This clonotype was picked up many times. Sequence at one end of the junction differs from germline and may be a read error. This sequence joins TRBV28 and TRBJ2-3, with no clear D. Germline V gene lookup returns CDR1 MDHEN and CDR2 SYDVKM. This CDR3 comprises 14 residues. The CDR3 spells CASSWRRSIDTQYF. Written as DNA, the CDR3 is TGTGCCAGCAGTTGGCGAAGGAGCATAGATACGCAGTATTTT.

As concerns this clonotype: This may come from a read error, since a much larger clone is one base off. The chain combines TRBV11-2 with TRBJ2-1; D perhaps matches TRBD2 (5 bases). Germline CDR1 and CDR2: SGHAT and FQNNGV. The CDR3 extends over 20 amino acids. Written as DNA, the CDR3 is TGTGCCAGCAGCTTATCATCCGAAGGGCGGGTCCTCTTCTCCTACGATGAGCAGTTCTTC. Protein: CASSLSSEGRVLFSYDEQFF.

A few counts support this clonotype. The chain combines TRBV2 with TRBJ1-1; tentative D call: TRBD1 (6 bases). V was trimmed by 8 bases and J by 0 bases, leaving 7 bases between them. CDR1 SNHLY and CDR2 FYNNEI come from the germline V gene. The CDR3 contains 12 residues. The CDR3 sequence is CASGQLNTEAFF. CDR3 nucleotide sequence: TGTGCCAGCGGACAGCTGAACACTGAAGCTTTCTTT.

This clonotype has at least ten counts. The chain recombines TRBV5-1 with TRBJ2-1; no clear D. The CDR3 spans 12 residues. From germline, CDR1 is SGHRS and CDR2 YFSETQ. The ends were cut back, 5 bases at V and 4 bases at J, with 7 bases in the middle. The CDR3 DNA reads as TGCGCCAGCAGACCCCAATACAATGAGCAGTTCTTC. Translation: CASRPQYNEQFF.

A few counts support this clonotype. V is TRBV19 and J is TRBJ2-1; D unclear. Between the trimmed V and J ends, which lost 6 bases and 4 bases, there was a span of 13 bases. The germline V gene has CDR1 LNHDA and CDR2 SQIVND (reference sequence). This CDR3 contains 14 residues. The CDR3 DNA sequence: TGTGCCAGTAGCCCCGGGCCAATATACAATGAGCAGTTCTTC. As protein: CASSPGPIYNEQFF.

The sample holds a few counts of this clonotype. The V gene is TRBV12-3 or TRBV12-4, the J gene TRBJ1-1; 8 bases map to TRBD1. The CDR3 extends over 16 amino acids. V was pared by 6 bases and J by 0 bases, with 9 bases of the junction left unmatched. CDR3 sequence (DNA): TGTGCCAGCAGCCCAGACAGGGGAGCTTTGAACACTGAAGCTTTCTTT. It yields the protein CASSPDRGALNTEAFF.

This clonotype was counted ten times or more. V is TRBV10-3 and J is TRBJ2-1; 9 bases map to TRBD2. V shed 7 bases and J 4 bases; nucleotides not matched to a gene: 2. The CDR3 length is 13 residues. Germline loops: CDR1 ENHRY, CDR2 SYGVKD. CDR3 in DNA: TGTGCCATCACGACTAGCGGTTACAATGAGCAGTTCTTC. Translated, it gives CAITTSGYNEQFF.

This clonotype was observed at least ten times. CDR3 DNA sequence: TGTGCCAGCAGTGAATTCTTCTATGGCTACACCTTC. It specifies CASSEFFYGYTF. This chain links TRBV25-1 with TRBJ1-2; D is ambiguous. Trimming removed 1 base at V and 4 bases at J, with 4 bases between. Germline lookup yields CDR1 MGHDK and CDR2 SYGVNS. CDR3 length: 12 amino acids.

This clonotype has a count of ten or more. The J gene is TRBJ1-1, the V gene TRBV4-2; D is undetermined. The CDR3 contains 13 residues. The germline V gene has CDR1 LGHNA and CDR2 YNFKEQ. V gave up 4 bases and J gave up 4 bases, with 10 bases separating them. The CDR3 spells CASSLEGSTEAFF. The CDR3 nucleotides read TGTGCCAGCAGCCTCGAAGGGAGCACTGAAGCTTTCTTT.

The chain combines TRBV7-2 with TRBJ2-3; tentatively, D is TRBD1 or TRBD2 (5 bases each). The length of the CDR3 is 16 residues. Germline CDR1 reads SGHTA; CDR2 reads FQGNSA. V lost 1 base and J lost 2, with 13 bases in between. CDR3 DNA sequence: TGTGCCAGCAGCTTAGTAGGGAGTGGGACCACAGATACGCAGTATTTT. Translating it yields CASSLVGSGTTDTQYF.

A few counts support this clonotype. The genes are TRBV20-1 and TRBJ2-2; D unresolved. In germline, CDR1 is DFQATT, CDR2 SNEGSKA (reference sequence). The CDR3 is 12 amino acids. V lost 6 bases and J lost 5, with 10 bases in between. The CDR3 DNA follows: TGCAGTGCCACGCCCGAAACCGGGGAGCTGTTTTTT. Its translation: CSATPETGELFF.

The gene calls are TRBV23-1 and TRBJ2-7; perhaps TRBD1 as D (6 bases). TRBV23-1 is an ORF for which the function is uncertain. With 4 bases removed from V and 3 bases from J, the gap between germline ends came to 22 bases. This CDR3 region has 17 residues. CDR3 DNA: TGCGCCAGCAGTCCCCTACCCCACTCGACAGGCTACTACGAGCAGTACTTC. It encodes CASSPLPHSTGYYEQYF.

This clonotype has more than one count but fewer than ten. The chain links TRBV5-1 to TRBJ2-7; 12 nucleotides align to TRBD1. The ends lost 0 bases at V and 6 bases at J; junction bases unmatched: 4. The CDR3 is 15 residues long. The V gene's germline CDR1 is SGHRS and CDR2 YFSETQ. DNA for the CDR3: TGCGCCAGCAGCTTGGCCGGGACAGGGGGCGTCGAGCAGTACTTC. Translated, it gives CASSLAGTGGVEQYF.